One sample yielded the 7 T cell receptor beta chains listed below, sequenced in a study of shared T cell receptors in the human thymus. Here immunoSEQ multiplex PCR was the method, and the copy in TCRdb shows in-frame clones only, minus some. The sample contains some 700,000 clones, roughly 85% of which appear only once. The same specimen was also included in a second study, on human thymus T cells.

The sequencing input was thymocytes. The source of these receptors is a girl under three years old with a congenital heart defect.

This rearrangement joins TRBV5-1 to TRBJ1-2, with D possibly TRBD1 on 6 matching bases. From germline, CDR1 is SGHRS and CDR2 YFSETQ. The CDR3 has 17 residues. V shed 4 bases and J shed 0 bases, with 19 bases lying between them. For the CDR3, the DNA is TGCGCCAGCAGCCTGAAAGACCTTGGGGGCGCTAACTATGGCTACACCTTC. Its translation: CASSLKDLGGANYGYTF.

About this clone itself: This sample includes further DNA sequences coding for the same CDR3. This chain joins TRBV11-1 and TRBJ1-6; TRBD1 might be the D (6 bases). The ends were cut back, 5 bases at V and 3 bases at J, with 14 bases in the middle. CDR3 size: 16 residues. Germline CDR1 reads SGHAT; CDR2 reads FQDESV (reference sequence). The CDR3 DNA is TGTGCCAGCAGCCAAAACCAGGGGTACTATAATTCACCCCTCCACTTT. Protein: CASSQNQGYYNSPLHF.

The rearrangement joins TRBV7-3 to TRBJ2-7; D possibly corresponds to TRBD2 (5 bases). V was cut by 0 bases and J by 2 bases, with 20 bases left in between. The CDR3 is made up of 18 amino acids. CDR1 is SGHTA and CDR2 is FQGTGA in the germline V gene. The CDR3 DNA reads TGTGCCAGCAGCTTAACCACGCGGGTGGACCTCGGGACCTACGAGCAGTACTTC. It is translated as CASSLTTRVDLGTYEQYF.

The chain has TRBV4-1 and TRBJ2-3; 8 bases are a match to TRBD2. Germline V gene data show CDR1 as MGHRA and CDR2 as YSYEKL. This CDR3 spans 16 amino acids. V lost 3 bases, J lost 0 bases, and 5 bases stayed unmatched. This CDR3 reads CASSHGRDASTDTQYF. The DNA for the CDR3 is TGCGCCAGCAGCCACGGGAGGGATGCTAGCACAGATACGCAGTATTTT.

Points on this clone: At the DNA level, this CDR3 is encoded by other sequences in the same sample as well. J is TRBJ1-1 and V is TRBV19, with unresolved D. V was shortened by 4 bases and J by 7 bases, with 7 bases between the two germline ends. This CDR3 is built from 11 residues. The germline CDR1 and CDR2 sequences are LNHDA and SQIVND (reference sequence). The CDR3 here is CASSTGNEAFF. The CDR3, as DNA: TGTGCCAGTAGTACCGGGAATGAAGCTTTCTTT.

This sequence joins TRBV7-9 and TRBJ1-5; 7 bases line up with TRBD1. Unmatched junction bases numbered 14, after V lost 3 bases and J lost 0 bases. Per the germline V gene, CDR1 is SEHNR and CDR2 is FQNEAQ (reference sequence). The CDR3 is 19 residues long. The CDR3 region is CASSFTYRDRPDSNQPQHF. DNA for the CDR3: TGTGCCAGCAGCTTTACCTACCGGGACAGACCAGATAGCAATCAGCCCCAGCATTTT.

The chain employs TRBV6-6 and TRBJ1-5; tentatively, D is TRBD1 (6 bases). V shed 6 bases and J shed 2 bases, with 14 bases lying between them. In germline, CDR1 is MNHNY, CDR2 SVGAGI (reference sequence). The CDR3 extends over 15 amino acids. The chain's CDR3 is CASRPHREGNQPQHF. The DNA for the CDR3 is TGTGCCAGCAGACCCCACAGGGAAGGCAATCAGCCCCAGCATTTT.